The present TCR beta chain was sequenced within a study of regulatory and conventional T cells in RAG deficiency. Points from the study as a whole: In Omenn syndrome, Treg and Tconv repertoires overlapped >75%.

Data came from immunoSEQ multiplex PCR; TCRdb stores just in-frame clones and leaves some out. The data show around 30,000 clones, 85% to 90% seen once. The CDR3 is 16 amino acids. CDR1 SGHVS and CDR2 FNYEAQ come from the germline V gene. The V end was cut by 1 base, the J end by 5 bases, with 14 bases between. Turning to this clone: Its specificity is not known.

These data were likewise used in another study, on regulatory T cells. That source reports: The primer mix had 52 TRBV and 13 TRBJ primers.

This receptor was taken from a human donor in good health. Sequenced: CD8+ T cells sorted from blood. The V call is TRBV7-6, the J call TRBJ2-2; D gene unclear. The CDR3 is CASSLVVEAGTGELFF. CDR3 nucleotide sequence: TGTGCCAGCAGCTTAGTAGTCGAGGCTGGGACCGGGGAGCTGTTTTTT. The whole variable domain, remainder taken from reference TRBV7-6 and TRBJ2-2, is GAGVSQSPRYKVTKRGQDVALRCDPISGHVSLYWYRQALGQGPEFLTYFNYEAQQDKSGLPNDRFSAERPEGSISTLTIQRTEQRDSAMYRCASSLVVEAGTGELFFGEGSRLTVL.